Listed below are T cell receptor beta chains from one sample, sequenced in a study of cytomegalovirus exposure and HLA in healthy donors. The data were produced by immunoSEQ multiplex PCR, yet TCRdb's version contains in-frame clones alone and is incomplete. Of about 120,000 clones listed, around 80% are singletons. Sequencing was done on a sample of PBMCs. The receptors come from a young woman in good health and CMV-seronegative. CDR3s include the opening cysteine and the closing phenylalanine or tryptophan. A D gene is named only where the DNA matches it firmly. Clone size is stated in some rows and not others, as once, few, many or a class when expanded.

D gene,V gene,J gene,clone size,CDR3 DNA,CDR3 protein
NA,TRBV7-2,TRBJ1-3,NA,TGTGCCAGCGGGGGTCGGGGGGCTGGAAACACCATATATTTT,CASGGRGAGNTIYF
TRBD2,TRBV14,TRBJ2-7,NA,TGTGCCACTCGGGGGGATACCTACGAGCAGTACTTC,CATRGDTYEQYF
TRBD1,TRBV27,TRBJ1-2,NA,TGTGCCAGCAGTCCAAGGGACAGGGACGGCTACACCTTC,CASSPRDRDGYTF
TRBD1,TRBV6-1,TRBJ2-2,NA,TGTGCCAGCAGCCGGACAGGGGGCGGCACCGGGGAGCTGTTTTTT,CASSRTGGGTGELFF
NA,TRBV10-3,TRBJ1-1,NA,TGTGCCATCAGTGAACTGGGGGAACAGGGTGGGACTGAAGCTTTCTTT,CAISELGEQGGTEAFF
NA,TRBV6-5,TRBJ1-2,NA,TGTGCCAGCAGTGAACAGAACTATGGCTACACCTTC,CASSEQNYGYTF
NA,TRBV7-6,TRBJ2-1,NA,TGTGCCAGCAGCCCCATAGCAAAGGGGGAGCAGTTCTTC,CASSPIAKGEQFF
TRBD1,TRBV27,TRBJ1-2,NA,TGTGCCAGCAGTTTAGGGATCGGAGCAGGGGGAGACTATGGCTACACCTTC,CASSLGIGAGGDYGYTF
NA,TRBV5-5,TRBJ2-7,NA,TGTGCCAGCAGGGGATCGGGACTTTACGAGCAGTACTTC,CASRGSGLYEQYF
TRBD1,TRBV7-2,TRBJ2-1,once,TGTGCCAGCAGCTTAGGTCCCTGGACAGGGCACGGCAATGAGCAGTTCTTC,CASSLGPWTGHGNEQFF
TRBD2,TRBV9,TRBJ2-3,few,TGTGCCAGCAGCGTCGGACTAGCGGTTTCCAGGGATACGCAGTATTTT,CASSVGLAVSRDTQYF
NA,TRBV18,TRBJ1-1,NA,TGTGCCAGCTCGGAGGGATTGGGGTACACTGAAGCTTTCTTT,CASSEGLGYTEAFF
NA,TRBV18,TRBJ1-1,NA,TGTGCCAGCTCACCAATGCAGGATGGGCGTAGCACTGAAGCTTTCTTT,CASSPMQDGRSTEAFF
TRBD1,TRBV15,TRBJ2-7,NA,TGTGCCACCAGCAGAGATCGACAGGGGCTCTCCGAGCAGTACTTC,CATSRDRQGLSEQYF
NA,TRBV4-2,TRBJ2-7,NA,TGTGCCAGCAGCCAAGAAACGGGGACCTACGAGCAGTACTTC,CASSQETGTYEQYF
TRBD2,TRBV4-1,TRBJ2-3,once,TGCGCCAGCAGCCAATCAGCGGGAGAAACAGATACGCAGTATTTT,CASSQSAGETDTQYF
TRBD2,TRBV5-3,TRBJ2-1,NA,TGTGCCAGAAGCTTGGAGGAGGGGACTAGCGGGAGGAATGAGCAGTTCTTC,CARSLEEGTSGRNEQFF
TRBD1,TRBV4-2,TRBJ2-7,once,TGTGCCAGCAGCCAAGCCCCGGACAGGCCCTACGAGCAGTACTTC,CASSQAPDRPYEQYF
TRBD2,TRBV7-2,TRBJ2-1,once,TGTGCCAGCAGCTCACTAGCGGGCCCTTACAATGAGCAGTTCTTC,CASSSLAGPYNEQFF
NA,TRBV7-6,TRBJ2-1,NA,TGTGCCAGCAGATCCCCGCCCGGTGAGCAGTTCTTC,CASRSPPGEQFF
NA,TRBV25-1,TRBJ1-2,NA,TGTGCCAGCAGCCTTCGCGGGTCCGGGGGCTACACCTTC,CASSLRGSGGYTF
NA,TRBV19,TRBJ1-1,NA,TGTGCCAGTATTTCTCAGGGCCTGAACACTGAAGCTTTCTTT,CASISQGLNTEAFF
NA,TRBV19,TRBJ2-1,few,TGTGCCAGTAGAAACAGAGGGAATGAGCAGTTCTTC,CASRNRGNEQFF
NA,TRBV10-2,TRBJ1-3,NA,TGCGCCAGCGCGGTCCTCTCTGGAAACACCATATATTTT,CASAVLSGNTIYF
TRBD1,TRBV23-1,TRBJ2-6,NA,TGCGCCATCCCCCACGGGACAGGGAACTCTGGGGCCAACGGCCTGACTTTC,CAIPHGTGNSGANGLTF
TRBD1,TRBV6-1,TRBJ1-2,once,TGTGCCAGCACTGGACAGGGATTAACAGGTGGCTACACCTTC,CASTGQGLTGGYTF
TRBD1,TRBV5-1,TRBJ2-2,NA,TGCGCCAGCAGCGGGGGACAGGGGGCCGGGGAGCTGTTTTTT,CASSGGQGAGELFF
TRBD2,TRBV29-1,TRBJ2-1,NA,TGCAGCGTTGAGGGGGGACTAGCGGCGTCCTACAATGAGCAGTTCTTC,CSVEGGLAASYNEQFF
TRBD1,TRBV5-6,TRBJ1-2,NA,TGTGCCAGCAGCTTACCGGGACAGATGAATGGCTACACCTTC,CASSLPGQMNGYTF
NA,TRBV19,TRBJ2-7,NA,TGTGCCAGTAGTGCACAAGCGGGCCTTGCCTACGAGCAGTACTTC,CASSAQAGLAYEQYF
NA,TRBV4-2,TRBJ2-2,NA,TGTGCCAGCAGCCAAGAGGGCCAATACACCGGGGAGCTGTTTTTT,CASSQEGQYTGELFF
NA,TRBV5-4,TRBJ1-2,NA,TGTGCCAGCAGCTCGGGCCTTGGAGGATCTATGGGCGGCTACACCTTC,CASSSGLGGSMGGYTF
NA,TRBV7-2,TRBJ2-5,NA,TGTGCCAGCGGATTGCGTTGGACAACCCAAGAGACCCAGTACTTC,CASGLRWTTQETQYF
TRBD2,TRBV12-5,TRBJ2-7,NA,TGTGCTAGTGGTCCGGGGATTCGGGAGGGCGAGCAGTACTTC,CASGPGIREGEQYF
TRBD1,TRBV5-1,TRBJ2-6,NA,TGCGCCAGCAGCTTGACAGGGGGGCATAGCTCTGGGGCCAACGTCCTGACTTTC,CASSLTGGHSSGANVLTF
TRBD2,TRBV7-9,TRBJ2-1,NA,TGTGCCAGCAGCTTATCCCCAGCGGGGCCCTCCAATGAGCAGTTCTTC,CASSLSPAGPSNEQFF
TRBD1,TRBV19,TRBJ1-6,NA,TGTGCCAGTAAAAACGGACAGGGGAGCTCCTATAATTCACCCCTCCACTTT,CASKNGQGSSYNSPLHF
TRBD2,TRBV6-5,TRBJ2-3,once,TGTGCCAGCAGTTACCTTAGCGGGGGGGGCCCAGATACGCAGTATTTT,CASSYLSGGGPDTQYF
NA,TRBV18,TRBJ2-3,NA,TGTGCCAGCCGACGGGGTAGTACAGATACGCAGTATTTT,CASRRGSTDTQYF
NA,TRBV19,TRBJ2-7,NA,TGTGCCAGTAGTATAGGGGGTGCGGGCTACGAGCAGTACTTC,CASSIGGAGYEQYF
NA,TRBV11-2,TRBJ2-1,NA,TGTGCCAGCAGCCTATCTTCCGGGAGCGCTTCCTACAATGAGCAGTTCTTC,CASSLSSGSASYNEQFF
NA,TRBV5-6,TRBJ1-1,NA,TGTGCCAGCAGCTTCGACAGGACCACTGAAGCTTTCTTT,CASSFDRTTEAFF